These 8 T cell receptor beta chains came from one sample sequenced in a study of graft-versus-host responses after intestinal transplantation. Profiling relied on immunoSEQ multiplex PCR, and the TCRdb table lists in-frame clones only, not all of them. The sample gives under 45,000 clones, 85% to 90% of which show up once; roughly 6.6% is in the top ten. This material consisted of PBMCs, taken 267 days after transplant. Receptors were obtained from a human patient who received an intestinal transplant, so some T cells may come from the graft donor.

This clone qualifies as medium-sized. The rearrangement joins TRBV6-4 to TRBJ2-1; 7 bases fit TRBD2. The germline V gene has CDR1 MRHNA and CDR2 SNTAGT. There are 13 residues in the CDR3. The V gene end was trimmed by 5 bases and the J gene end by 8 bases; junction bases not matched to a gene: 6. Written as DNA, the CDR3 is TGTGCCAGCAGTTCAGCGGGGTTAGATGAGCAGTTCTTC. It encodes CASSSAGLDEQFF.

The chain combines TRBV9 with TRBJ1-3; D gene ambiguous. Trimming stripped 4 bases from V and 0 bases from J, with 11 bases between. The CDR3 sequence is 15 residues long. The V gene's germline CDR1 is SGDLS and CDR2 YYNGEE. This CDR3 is CASSPDGNSGNTIYF. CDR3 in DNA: TGTGCCAGCAGCCCGGACGGAAACTCTGGAAACACCATATATTTT.

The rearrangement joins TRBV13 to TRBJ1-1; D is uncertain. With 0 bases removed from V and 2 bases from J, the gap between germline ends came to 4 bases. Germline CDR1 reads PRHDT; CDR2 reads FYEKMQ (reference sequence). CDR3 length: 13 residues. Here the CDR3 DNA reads TGTGCCAGCAGCTTAGGAGGCAACACTGAAGCTTTCTTT. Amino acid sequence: CASSLGGNTEAFF.

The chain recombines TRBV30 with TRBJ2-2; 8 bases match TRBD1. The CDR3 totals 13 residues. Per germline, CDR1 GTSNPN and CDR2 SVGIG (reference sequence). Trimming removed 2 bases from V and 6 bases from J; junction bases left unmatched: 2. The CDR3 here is CAWSLTGAGELFF. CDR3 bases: TGTGCCTGGAGTTTGACAGGGGCCGGGGAGCTGTTTTTT.

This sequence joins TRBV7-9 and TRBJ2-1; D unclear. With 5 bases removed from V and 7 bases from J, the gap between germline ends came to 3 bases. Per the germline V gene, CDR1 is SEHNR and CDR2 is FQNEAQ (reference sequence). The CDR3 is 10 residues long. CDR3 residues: CASSINEQFF. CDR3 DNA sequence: TGTGCCAGCAGCATAAATGAGCAGTTCTTC.

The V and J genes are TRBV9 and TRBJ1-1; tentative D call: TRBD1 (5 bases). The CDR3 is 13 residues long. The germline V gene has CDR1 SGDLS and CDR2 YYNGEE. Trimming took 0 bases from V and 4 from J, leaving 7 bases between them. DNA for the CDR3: TGTGCCAGCAGCGTAGAAGGGGCCACTGAAGCTTTCTTT. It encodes CASSVEGATEAFF.

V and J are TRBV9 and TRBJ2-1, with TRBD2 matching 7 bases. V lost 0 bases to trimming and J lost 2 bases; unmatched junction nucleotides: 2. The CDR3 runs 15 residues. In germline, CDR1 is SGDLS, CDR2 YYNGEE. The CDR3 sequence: CASSVGAGAYNEQFF. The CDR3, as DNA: TGTGCCAGCAGCGTAGGGGCGGGGGCCTACAATGAGCAGTTCTTC.

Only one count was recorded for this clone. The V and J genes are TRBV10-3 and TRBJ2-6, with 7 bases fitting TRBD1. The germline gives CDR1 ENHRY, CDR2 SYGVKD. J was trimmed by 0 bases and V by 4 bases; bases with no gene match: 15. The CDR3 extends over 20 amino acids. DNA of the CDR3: TGTGCCATCAGTGGGTTCGCGACAGGGAGAACCCTCTCTGGGGCCAACGTCCTGACTTTC. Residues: CAISGFATGRTLSGANVLTF.